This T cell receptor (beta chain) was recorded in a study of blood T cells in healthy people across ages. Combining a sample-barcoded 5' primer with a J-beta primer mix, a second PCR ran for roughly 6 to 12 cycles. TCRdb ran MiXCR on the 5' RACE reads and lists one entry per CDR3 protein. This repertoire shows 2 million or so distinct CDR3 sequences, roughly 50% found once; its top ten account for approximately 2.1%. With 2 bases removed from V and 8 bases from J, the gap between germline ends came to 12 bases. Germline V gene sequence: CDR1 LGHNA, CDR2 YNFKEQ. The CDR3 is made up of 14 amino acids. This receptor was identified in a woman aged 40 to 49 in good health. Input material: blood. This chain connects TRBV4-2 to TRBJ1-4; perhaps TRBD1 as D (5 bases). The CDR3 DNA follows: TGTGCCAGCAGCCAAACGTCAGGGACCGAAAAACTGTTTTTT. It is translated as CASSQTSGTEKLFF.